The source of this TCR beta chain is a study of blood T cell repertoires in COVID-19. For the study at large: From the United States, Italy and Spain came samples of acute and convalescent COVID-19. In each case, the material was cDNA or gDNA derived from T cells, B-cell-depleted T cells, or PBMCs.

Germline loops: CDR1 SGHVS, CDR2 FQNEAQ. This CDR3 is 15 amino acids long. Trimming at V came to 1 base and at J to 5 bases, leaving 6 bases not matched to a gene. In the original processing: How many nucleated cells were present was estimated from reference gene primer amplification. Method: immunoSEQ multiplex PCR; TCRdb's copy keeps in-frame clones and lacks some. V and J calls and clone size are those listed in that table; D and trimming were worked out from the DNA. The sample consists of some 120,000 clones, 80% to 90% of them appearing once. The specimen sequenced was peripheral blood. The chain has TRBV7-8 and TRBJ2-7; TRBD1 matches at 9 bases. This clonotype was sampled from a human donor with acute or convalescent COVID-19. The donor label of this sample is uncertain. Here the CDR3 DNA reads TGTGCCAGCAGCTTAGGCACAGGGGGCTGGAACGAGCAGTACTTC. This gives the protein CASSLGTGGWNEQYF. The full variable domain, its missing parts supplied by reference TRBV7-8 and TRBJ2-7, is GAGVSQSPRYKVAKRGQDVALRCDPISGHVSLFWYQQALGQGPEFLTYFQNEAQLDKSGLPSDRFFAERPEGSVSTLKIQRTQQEDSAVYLCASSLGTGGWNEQYFGPGTRLTVT.